This T cell receptor beta chain was found in a study of blood T cell repertoires in COVID-19 (TCRdb year 2020). Regarding the study in general: Recovered participants in ImmuneRACE Cohort 3 were defined by two consecutive negative NP/OP PCR tests, clearance by a healthcare professional, or resolution of symptoms. Collaborator samples came from the United States, Italy and Spain and covered acute and convalescent phases of COVID-19. The material from the prospective study consisted of cDNA or gDNA derived from T cells, B-cell-depleted T cells, or PBMCs. The dataset comprised deeply sampled blood TCRbeta repertoires from subjects exposed to, actively infected with, or recovered from COVID-19. The repertoires were released in a freely available public database intended as a resource for research on the immune response to SARS-CoV-2. The samples were drawn from two sources: the first 160 participants of the ongoing ImmuneRACE study, and 1,254 subjects contributed by 6 global collaborators. A de-identified subject ID, COVID-19 status, age in years and sex were almost always included in the sample metadata. HLA class I and class II types, where available, came from metadata supplied by the sample provider rather than from assay-based typing.

A remark on this clone: Its target antigen remains unknown. Base qualities were left out, and no much larger clone turns up one base away. Other DNA sequences from this sample encode an identical CDR3 as well.

What the research found in general, with its limitations: Clinical and demographic metadata were provided uncurated, with the amount varying by source and participant.

The junction shows trimming of 3 bases on V and 9 bases on J, and the gene matches do not reach 3 bases of it. From the cysteine through the phenylalanine, the CDR3 covers 14 amino acids. CDR3 DNA is the only sequence kept; it has 42 bases, read in frame from the first base. CDR1 and CDR2, per the germline V gene (reference sequence), are LGHDT and YNNKEL. Participants in the prospective study were aged 18 to 89 years, lived in some 24 United States geographic areas, and enrolled through a virtual design. In the prospective study, participants were assigned to cohorts based on the clinical history participants reported in a screening survey and a study questionnaire. In the prospective study, whole blood, serum and a nasopharyngeal or oropharyngeal swab were collected from each participant by mobile phlebotomists. Additional blood draws and questionnaires over a 2-month period could optionally be provided by prospective study participants. Blood samples from the prospective study were shipped frozen or at room temperature prior to DNA extraction.

TCRbeta CDR3 regions were amplified from genomic DNA using the immunoSEQ Assay, a bias-controlled multiplex PCR. The study's own analysis went as follows. The number of nucleated cells in each sample was estimated from the amplification of reference gene primers within the assay. To quantify the absolute abundance of each unique TCRbeta CDR3 rearrangement, sequence reads were collapsed and filtered. Productive Simpson clonality was computed per sample as the square root of Simpson's diversity index over productive rearrangements. TCRdb obtained this table from immuneACCESS and retained in-frame rearrangements with V and J assigned. These tables miss some clones; where compared with another copy, unresolved V genes account for less than half of the shortfall, and the remainder is unexplained. V, J and clone size are those of that table, while D and trimming were read from the DNA. In this sample the table shows 200,000 to 250,000 clones, 86% of which occur a single time. The top ten clonotypes cover 3.1% of the sample.

The rearrangement joined TRBV3-1 (or the pseudogene TRBV3-2) to TRBJ1-6; TRBD1 fits 9 bases in the junction. This clonotype was sampled from a woman aged 45-59 years in a cohort exposed to, infected with or recovered from COVID-19 (not recorded which). Sequenced input: PBMCs or T cells enriched from blood (not recorded which). CDR3 loop: CASSQGQGGSPLHF. The DNA reads TGTGCCAGCAGCCAGGGACAGGGCGGTTCACCCCTCCACTTT.